These T cell receptor beta chains were read from a single sample in a study of human thymus T cells. Repertoires were generated with immunoSEQ multiplex PCR, while TCRdb's copy carries only in-frame clones and drops some. The sample shows tens of thousands of clones, 90% to 95% of them seen only once. Sequencing was performed on thymus tissue. These receptor sequences come from a girl under two years old with a congenital heart defect but otherwise immunologically healthy. Each CDR3 is given with its conserved first and last residue. A D gene is named only where the DNA matches it firmly. Clone size is shown for a subset of rows, as once, few, many or a class of expanded clone.

clone_size: .; d_call: TRBD1; j_call: TRBJ1-1; v_call: TRBV4-3; cdr3_aa: CASSQAGTGVDFREFTEAFF; cdr3_nt: TGCGCCAGCAGCCAAGCGGGGACAGGGGTCGATTTTCGAGAGTTCACTGAAGCTTTCTTT
clone_size: .; d_call: TRBD1; j_call: TRBJ2-7; v_call: TRBV28; cdr3_aa: CASSLSQGSSYEQYF; cdr3_nt: TGTGCCAGCAGTTTATCACAGGGGAGCTCCTACGAGCAGTACTTC
clone_size: .; d_call: .; j_call: TRBJ2-5; v_call: TRBV19; cdr3_aa: CASSIGDGETQYF; cdr3_nt: TGTGCCAGTAGTATAGGGGACGGAGAGACCCAGTACTTC
clone_size: .; d_call: .; j_call: TRBJ2-7; v_call: TRBV30; cdr3_aa: CAWSPPGAKPQGF; cdr3_nt: TGTGCCTGGAGTCCGCCCGGCGCAAAACCACAGGGTTTC
clone_size: .; d_call: .; j_call: TRBJ1-2; v_call: TRBV5-1; cdr3_aa: CASSLVPGKIYGYTF; cdr3_nt: TGCGCCAGCAGCTTGGTTCCAGGGAAAATCTATGGCTACACCTTC
clone_size: .; d_call: TRBD2; j_call: TRBJ2-5; v_call: TRBV4-2; cdr3_aa: CASSRTSEWVAGAQFQETQYF; cdr3_nt: TGTGCCAGCAGCCGCACCTCAGAATGGGTAGCGGGAGCGCAATTCCAAGAGACCCAGTACTTC
clone_size: .; d_call: TRBD1; j_call: TRBJ1-1; v_call: TRBV4-1; cdr3_aa: CASNGDRGDTEAFF; cdr3_nt: TGCGCCAGCAACGGGGACAGGGGTGACACTGAAGCTTTCTTT
clone_size: .; d_call: .; j_call: TRBJ2-2; v_call: TRBV11-1; cdr3_aa: CASSPGPNTGELFF; cdr3_nt: TGTGCCAGCAGCCCAGGACCCAACACCGGGGAGCTGTTTTTT
clone_size: .; d_call: TRBD2; j_call: TRBJ2-2; v_call: TRBV19; cdr3_aa: CASRIKDLGLAGGPSGELFF; cdr3_nt: TGTGCCAGTCGCATTAAGGACCTAGGACTAGCGGGAGGGCCGAGCGGGGAGCTGTTTTTT
clone_size: .; d_call: TRBD2; j_call: TRBJ2-1; v_call: TRBV2; cdr3_aa: CASTIREGYNEQFF; cdr3_nt: TGTGCCAGCACCATTAGGGAGGGTTACAATGAGCAGTTCTTC
clone_size: .; d_call: .; j_call: TRBJ2-3; v_call: TRBV11-1; cdr3_aa: CASSPRRGEGTDTQYF; cdr3_nt: TGTGCCAGCAGCCCCCGAAGGGGGGAGGGAACAGATACGCAGTATTTT
clone_size: .; d_call: .; j_call: TRBJ1-5; v_call: TRBV30; cdr3_aa: CAWSEADSNQPQHF; cdr3_nt: TGTGCCTGGAGTGAAGCTGATAGCAATCAGCCCCAGCATTTT
clone_size: .; d_call: TRBD1; j_call: TRBJ1-2; v_call: TRBV5-4; cdr3_aa: CASSRLADRVDGYTF; cdr3_nt: TGTGCCAGCAGTCGTTTGGCGGACAGGGTCGATGGCTACACCTTC
clone_size: .; d_call: .; j_call: TRBJ1-2; v_call: TRBV6-6; cdr3_aa: CASRVTGYGYTF; cdr3_nt: TGTGCCAGCAGAGTCACAGGTTATGGCTACACCTTC
clone_size: .; d_call: TRBD1; j_call: TRBJ1-1; v_call: TRBV6-1; cdr3_aa: CATTATPGQGAEAFF; cdr3_nt: TGTGCCACTACGGCCACCCCGGGACAGGGCGCTGAAGCTTTCTTT
clone_size: .; d_call: .; j_call: TRBJ2-1; v_call: TRBV6-6; cdr3_aa: CASSYPGASRGNEQFF; cdr3_nt: TGTGCCAGCAGTTACCCGGGGGCCTCCCGGGGCAATGAGCAGTTCTTC
clone_size: .; d_call: .; j_call: TRBJ2-3; v_call: TRBV7-9; cdr3_aa: CASSQEKWYGTDTQYF; cdr3_nt: TGTGCCAGCAGCCAGGAAAAGTGGTATGGCACAGATACGCAGTATTTT
clone_size: .; d_call: TRBD1; j_call: TRBJ2-7; v_call: TRBV11-2; cdr3_aa: CASSLEGQGGYEQYF; cdr3_nt: TGTGCCAGCAGCTTAGAGGGACAGGGCGGCTACGAGCAGTACTTC
clone_size: once; d_call: .; j_call: TRBJ2-5; v_call: TRBV5-4; cdr3_aa: CASSLTGSGEETQYF; cdr3_nt: TGTGCCAGCAGCTTGACAGGGTCAGGGGAGGAGACCCAGTACTTC
clone_size: .; d_call: .; j_call: TRBJ1-1; v_call: TRBV27; cdr3_aa: CASSPRPGSMNTEAFF; cdr3_nt: TGTGCCAGCAGTCCCAGACCTGGGTCCATGAACACTGAAGCTTTCTTT
clone_size: .; d_call: .; j_call: TRBJ1-4; v_call: TRBV28; cdr3_aa: CASSLARKTTNEKLFF; cdr3_nt: TGTGCCAGCAGTTTGGCCCGAAAAACAACTAATGAAAAACTGTTTTTT
clone_size: once; d_call: TRBD2; j_call: TRBJ2-1; v_call: TRBV28; cdr3_aa: CASRSTSGVYNEQFF; cdr3_nt: TGTGCCAGCAGGTCGACTAGCGGGGTTTACAATGAGCAGTTCTTC
clone_size: .; d_call: TRBD1; j_call: TRBJ1-6; v_call: TRBV19; cdr3_aa: CATKGGSDSPLHF; cdr3_nt: TGTGCCACCAAAGGGGGCTCGGATTCACCCCTCCACTTT
clone_size: .; d_call: TRBD1; j_call: TRBJ1-6; v_call: TRBV30; cdr3_aa: CAWSVDRGLNNSPLHF; cdr3_nt: TGTGCCTGGAGTGTTGACAGGGGCCTCAATAATTCACCCCTCCACTTT
clone_size: .; d_call: TRBD2; j_call: TRBJ2-3; v_call: TRBV7-2; cdr3_aa: CASRLLGTAGSDTQYF; cdr3_nt: TGTGCCAGCAGACTCCTGGGCACAGCGGGATCAGATACGCAGTATTTT
clone_size: .; d_call: TRBD1; j_call: TRBJ1-1; v_call: TRBV10-3; cdr3_aa: CAISDGQGGTEAFF; cdr3_nt: TGTGCCATCAGCGACGGACAGGGAGGAACTGAAGCTTTCTTT
clone_size: .; d_call: .; j_call: TRBJ2-7; v_call: TRBV6-1; cdr3_aa: CASSARGLSSYEQYF; cdr3_nt: TGTGCCAGCAGCGCAAGAGGACTCAGCTCCTACGAGCAGTACTTC
clone_size: once; d_call: .; j_call: TRBJ1-1; v_call: TRBV28; cdr3_aa: CASEYRVNTEAFF; cdr3_nt: TGTGCCAGCGAATACAGGGTGAACACTGAAGCTTTCTTT
clone_size: .; d_call: .; j_call: TRBJ2-3; v_call: TRBV7-2; cdr3_aa: CASSISFSHTQYF; cdr3_nt: TGTGCCAGCAGCATTAGTTTCTCACATACGCAGTATTTT
clone_size: .; d_call: .; j_call: TRBJ1-1; v_call: TRBV4-1; cdr3_aa: CASSQDYRRGDTEAFF; cdr3_nt: TGCGCCAGCAGCCAAGATTATAGGCGGGGAGACACTGAAGCTTTCTTT
clone_size: .; d_call: .; j_call: TRBJ2-3; v_call: TRBV28; cdr3_aa: CASSPDTDLDTQYF; cdr3_nt: TGTGCCAGCAGTCCGGACACCGATCTAGATACGCAGTATTTT
clone_size: .; d_call: TRBD2; j_call: TRBJ2-2; v_call: TRBV29-1; cdr3_aa: CSVAAGGIGELFF; cdr3_nt: TGCAGCGTTGCAGCGGGAGGAATCGGGGAGCTGTTTTTT
clone_size: .; d_call: TRBD1; j_call: TRBJ2-7; v_call: TRBV27; cdr3_aa: CASSLSAGGYEQYF; cdr3_nt: TGTGCCAGCAGTTTATCGGCAGGGGGCTACGAGCAGTACTTC
clone_size: .; d_call: .; j_call: TRBJ2-2; v_call: TRBV18; cdr3_aa: CASSPGWRQRNTGELFF; cdr3_nt: TGTGCCAGCTCACCGGGTTGGCGGCAGAGGAACACCGGGGAGCTGTTTTTT
clone_size: .; d_call: TRBD1; j_call: TRBJ1-1; v_call: TRBV14; cdr3_aa: CASSFRPGTGEDTEAFF; cdr3_nt: TGTGCCAGCAGCTTCCGTCCCGGGACAGGGGAGGACACTGAAGCTTTCTTT
clone_size: .; d_call: .; j_call: TRBJ1-2; v_call: TRBV5-6; cdr3_aa: CASNPPTGQGYTF; cdr3_nt: TGTGCCAGCAACCCACCGACGGGGCAAGGCTACACCTTC
clone_size: .; d_call: TRBD1; j_call: TRBJ2-1; v_call: TRBV6-5; cdr3_aa: CASSCKGAQYNEQFF; cdr3_nt: TGTGCCAGCAGTTGTAAGGGGGCCCAGTACAATGAGCAGTTCTTC
clone_size: .; d_call: .; j_call: TRBJ1-2; v_call: TRBV18; cdr3_aa: CASSPPLGRIYGYTF; cdr3_nt: TGTGCCAGCTCACCACCGTTGGGGCGGATCTATGGCTACACCTTC
clone_size: .; d_call: TRBD2; j_call: TRBJ2-2; v_call: TRBV5-1; cdr3_aa: CASREWASGRARTGELFF; cdr3_nt: TGCGCCAGCAGAGAATGGGCTAGCGGGAGGGCAAGGACCGGGGAGCTGTTTTTT
clone_size: .; d_call: TRBD2; j_call: TRBJ2-7; v_call: TRBV7-3; cdr3_aa: CASSLGREHEQYF; cdr3_nt: TGTGCCAGCAGCTTAGGGCGGGAGCACGAGCAGTACTTC
clone_size: .; d_call: .; j_call: TRBJ1-1; v_call: TRBV30; cdr3_aa: CAWVGGREAFF; cdr3_nt: TGTGCCTGGGTGGGGGGCCGTGAAGCTTTCTTT
clone_size: .; d_call: .; j_call: TRBJ2-1; v_call: TRBV7-9; cdr3_aa: CASSPSIGRYNEQFF; cdr3_nt: TGTGCCAGCAGCCCATCGATAGGGAGATACAATGAGCAGTTCTTC
clone_size: .; d_call: TRBD1; j_call: TRBJ2-7; v_call: TRBV18; cdr3_aa: CASSPRPGTAEQYF; cdr3_nt: TGTGCCAGCTCACCACGCCCGGGGACAGCCGAGCAGTACTTC
clone_size: .; d_call: TRBD2; j_call: TRBJ2-1; v_call: TRBV7-6; cdr3_aa: CASSLATSGTGDEQFF; cdr3_nt: TGTGCCAGCAGCTTAGCTACCAGCGGGACGGGGGATGAGCAGTTCTTC
clone_size: .; d_call: .; j_call: TRBJ1-1; v_call: TRBV4-3; cdr3_aa: CASSQSLIYGTRDTEAFF; cdr3_nt: TGCGCCAGCAGCCAAAGCCTCATATATGGGACACGCGACACTGAAGCTTTCTTT
clone_size: .; d_call: TRBD1; j_call: TRBJ1-5; v_call: TRBV27; cdr3_aa: CASSLRQGRSDQPQHF; cdr3_nt: TGTGCCAGCAGTTTGCGACAGGGAAGAAGTGATCAGCCCCAGCATTTT
clone_size: .; d_call: .; j_call: TRBJ2-1; v_call: TRBV5-1; cdr3_aa: CASSLDARPLSYNEQFF; cdr3_nt: TGCGCCAGCAGCTTGGATGCTCGACCCCTTTCCTACAATGAGCAGTTCTTC
clone_size: .; d_call: TRBD2; j_call: TRBJ2-1; v_call: TRBV7-9; cdr3_aa: CASSLAGTQSGRVYNEQFF; cdr3_nt: TGTGCCAGCAGCTTAGCGGGGACACAAAGCGGGAGGGTATACAATGAGCAGTTCTTC
clone_size: .; d_call: TRBD2; j_call: TRBJ2-1; v_call: TRBV11-3; cdr3_aa: CASSLALAGVYNEQFF; cdr3_nt: TGTGCCAGCAGCTTAGCGCTAGCGGGAGTCTACAATGAGCAGTTCTTC
clone_size: once; d_call: .; j_call: TRBJ1-2; v_call: TRBV7-4; cdr3_aa: CASSLDPSSLGYTF; cdr3_nt: TGTGCCAGCAGCTTAGACCCATCGTCACTTGGCTACACCTTC
clone_size: .; d_call: .; j_call: TRBJ2-1; v_call: TRBV7-6; cdr3_aa: CASSLLPSDNEQFF; cdr3_nt: TGTGCCAGCAGCTTACTACCCTCCGACAATGAGCAGTTCTTC
clone_size: .; d_call: .; j_call: TRBJ1-2; v_call: TRBV27; cdr3_aa: CASKAIGRAAYGYTF; cdr3_nt: TGTGCCAGCAAGGCGATCGGCAGGGCTGCCTATGGCTACACCTTC
clone_size: .; d_call: .; j_call: TRBJ1-3; v_call: TRBV9; cdr3_aa: CASSGQSSGNTIYF; cdr3_nt: TGTGCCAGCAGCGGACAGTCTTCTGGAAACACCATATATTTT
clone_size: once; d_call: TRBD1; j_call: TRBJ2-5; v_call: TRBV19; cdr3_aa: CASSIQGAWETQYF; cdr3_nt: TGTGCCAGTAGTATACAGGGGGCCTGGGAGACCCAGTACTTC
clone_size: .; d_call: TRBD2; j_call: TRBJ2-1; v_call: TRBV2; cdr3_aa: CASSHSGTSGINEQFF; cdr3_nt: TGTGCCAGCAGTCATTCCGGGACTAGCGGGATCAATGAGCAGTTCTTC